This TCR beta chain was identified during a study of cytomegalovirus exposure and HLA in healthy donors. Across the study: Counted in an early data release were about 85 million unique TCRs from HLA-typed donors.

General study findings and limits: The study listed approximately 160 cytomegalovirus-associated TCR beta chains. Later analysis placed DRB1 highest and HLA-C lowest in TCR association rates, which differed by HLA locus.

PCR used 60 Vbeta primers and 13 Jbeta primers. Assay used: immunoSEQ multiplex PCR; TCRdb lists only in-frame clones, some missing. The sample includes about 110,000 clones, roughly 80% seen only once; the top ten take approximately 23%. Germline CDR1 reads SGHAT; CDR2 reads FQNNGV. V lost 3 bases and J 2 bases, leaving 8 bases between the germline ends. This CDR3 spans 13 amino acids. In regard to this clone: Its antigen is unknown.

The chain is built from TRBV11-2 and TRBJ2-7; D call uncertain. The sequenced sample consisted of PBMCs. This receptor was identified in a man aged 25 to 40 in good health and CMV-seropositive. The CDR3, as DNA: TGTGCCAGCAGCTTCTTGGTAGCCTACGAGCAGTACTTC. It specifies CASSFLVAYEQYF.